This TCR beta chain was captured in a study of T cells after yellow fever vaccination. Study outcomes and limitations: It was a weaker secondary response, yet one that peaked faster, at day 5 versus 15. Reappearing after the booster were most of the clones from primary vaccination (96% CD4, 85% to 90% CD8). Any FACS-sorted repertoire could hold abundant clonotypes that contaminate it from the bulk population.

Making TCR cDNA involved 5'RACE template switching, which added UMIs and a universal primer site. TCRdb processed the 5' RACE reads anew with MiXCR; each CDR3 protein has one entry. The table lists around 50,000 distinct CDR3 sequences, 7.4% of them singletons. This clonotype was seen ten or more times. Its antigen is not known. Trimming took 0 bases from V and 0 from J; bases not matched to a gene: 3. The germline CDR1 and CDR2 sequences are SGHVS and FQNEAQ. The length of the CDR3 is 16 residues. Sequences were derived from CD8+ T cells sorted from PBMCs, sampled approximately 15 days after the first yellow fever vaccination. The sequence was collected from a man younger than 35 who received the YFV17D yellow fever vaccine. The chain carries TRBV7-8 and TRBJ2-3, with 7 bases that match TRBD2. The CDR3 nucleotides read TGTGCCAGCAGCTTAGCGCCGGGGGGAAGCACAGATACGCAGTATTTT. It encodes CASSLAPGGSTDTQYF.